Each of the 27 T cell receptor beta chains below was sequenced from the same sample in a study of blood T cell repertoires in COVID-19. Generated by immunoSEQ multiplex PCR, the TCRdb table keeps only in-frame clones and is missing some. The sample yields about 92,000 clones, 75% to 90% seen once. The sequenced sample consisted of peripheral blood. These receptors were obtained from a woman in her 70s with acute or convalescent COVID-19.

This clone was seen just once. This chain joins TRBV5-4 and TRBJ1-4, with 9 bases matching TRBD1. The junction had 7 bases not matched to a gene; V was cut back by 4 bases and J by 3 bases. The CDR3 is 16 residues long. Germline V gene data show CDR1 as SGHNT and CDR2 as YYREEE (reference sequence). CDR3 coding DNA: TGTGCCAGCAGCCCCGGGGACAGGGCCGCTAATGAAAAACTGTTTTTT. This gives the protein CASSPGDRAANEKLFF.

The V call is TRBV7-3, the J call TRBJ1-4; 10 bases map to TRBD1. CDR3 length equals 18 residues. V lost 2 bases, J lost 8 bases, and 14 bases stayed unmatched. Germline V gene data show CDR1 as SGHTA and CDR2 as FQGTGA. The CDR3 loop reads CASSLPRTGGIHREKLFF. CDR3 bases: TGTGCCAGCAGCTTACCCCGGACAGGGGGAATACATAGGGAAAAACTGTTTTTT.

This clone was found a few times. The chain uses TRBV28 and TRBJ2-2, with D perhaps matching TRBD2 (6 bases). The CDR3 covers 14 residues. V gave up 7 bases and J gave up 5 bases, with 14 bases separating them. Germline lookup yields CDR1 MDHEN and CDR2 SYDVKM. The CDR3 DNA is TGTGCCAGCACCAAAGGGAGGCGAACCGGGGAGCTGTTTTTT. Translated: CASTKGRRTGELFF.

The V gene is TRBV7-9, the J gene TRBJ2-1; D is possibly TRBD2 (7 bases). The V gene lost 5 bases and the J gene lost 10 bases, with 15 bases spanning the gap. The CDR3 spans 13 residues. Germline V gene sequence: CDR1 SEHNR, CDR2 FQNEAQ (reference sequence). The CDR3 spells CASSLGGGTEQFF. The CDR3 nucleotides are TGTGCCAGCAGCCTAGGGGGGGGCACCGAGCAGTTCTTC.

The chain has TRBV5-6 and TRBJ2-7; 7 positions agree with TRBD2. Germline CDR1 and CDR2: SGHDT and YYEEEE. This CDR3 contains 15 residues. J lost 4 bases, V lost 4 bases, and 11 bases had no gene match. The CDR3 nucleotides are TGTGCCAGCAGCCCCATGGGGAGGGTGCTATACGAGCAGTACTTC. It translates to CASSPMGRVLYEQYF.

The V and J genes are TRBV28 and TRBJ1-2, with D maybe TRBD1 (6 bases). V was shortened by 7 bases and J by 13 bases, with 19 bases between the two germline ends. CDR3 length: 12 residues. Germline V lookup: CDR1 MDHEN, CDR2 SYDVKM. CDR3 sequence reads: CASTLGGGRPTF. CDR3 sequence (DNA): TGTGCCAGCACTCTCGGCGGGGGGCGGCCCACCTTC.

This clone appeared many times. The chain has TRBV14 and TRBJ2-1; TRBD2 aligns across 10 bases. The CDR3 totals 15 residues. CDR1 and CDR2 (germline): SGHDN, FVKESK. V shed 2 bases, J shed 9 bases, and the junction held 7 bases outside the gene matches. The CDR3 loop is CASSQQAGGPSEQFF. The DNA of the CDR3 is TGTGCCAGCAGCCAACAAGCGGGAGGGCCGAGTGAGCAGTTCTTC.

CDR3 nucleotide sequence: TGTGCCAGCAGCTCCCTAGGACACCCATTCGGGGAGCTGTTTTTT. Translating gives CASSSLGHPFGELFF. The chain has TRBV5-4 and TRBJ2-2; possibly TRBD1 for D (5 bases). The CDR3 runs 15 residues. The germline V gene has CDR1 SGHNT and CDR2 YYREEE (reference sequence). V gave up 3 bases and J gave up 7 bases, with 16 bases separating them. The full variable domain, completed using reference TRBV5-4 and TRBJ2-2, is ETGVTQSPTHLIKTRGQQVTLRCSSQSGHNTVSWYQQALGQGPQFIFQYYREEENGRGNFPPRFSGLQFPNYSSELNVNALELDDSALYLCASSSLGHPFGELFFGEGSRLTVL.

This clone occurred once. This sequence joins TRBV5-6 and TRBJ1-2; TRBD1 matches at 9 bases. The trim removed 6 bases at V and 0 bases at J, leaving 15 bases unmatched. CDR1 SGHDT and CDR2 YYEEEE come from the germline V gene. The CDR3 spans 18 residues. CDR3 in DNA: TGTGCCAGCACCGCGAATTGGGGACAGGGCATAACTAACTATGGCTACACCTTC. It is translated as CASTANWGQGITNYGYTF.

In this sample, this clone turned up once. J is TRBJ2-2 and V is TRBV7-6; TRBD2 is a possible D gene (5 bases). Per the germline V gene, CDR1 is SGHVS and CDR2 is FNYEAQ. Trimming shortened V by 5 bases and J by 4 bases, and 20 bases separated the two germline ends. This CDR3 has 17 residues. The DNA for the CDR3 is TGTGCCAGCAGCCCCCTCGTACCCAGCGGATTCACCGGGGAGCTGTTTTTT. Translated, it gives CASSPLVPSGFTGELFF.

CDR3 sequence reads: CSAARETQYF. CDR3 nucleotide sequence: TGCAGTGCCGCCAGAGAGACCCAGTACTTC. J is TRBJ2-5 and V is TRBV20-1; D not resolved. Trimming took 6 bases from V and 4 from J, leaving 6 bases between them. Per the germline V gene, CDR1 is DFQATT and CDR2 is SNEGSKA (reference sequence). CDR3 length equals 10 residues.

The chain is built from TRBV9 and TRBJ2-3; tentative D call: TRBD2 (6 bases). The length of the CDR3 is 17 residues. Trimming stripped 2 bases from V and 8 bases from J, with 24 bases between. Germline CDR1 reads SGDLS; CDR2 reads YYNGEE. The CDR3 coding sequence is TGTGCCAGCAGCGTTCTCGCCACTAGCCCCCAATATGGTACGCAGTATTTT. This sequence encodes CASSVLATSPQYGTQYF.

The chain has TRBV6-5 and TRBJ2-4; 9 bases line up with TRBD1. CDR1 and CDR2 (germline): MNHEY, SVGAGI. This CDR3 spans 13 amino acids. The junction had 5 bases not matched to a gene; V was cut back by 5 bases and J by 9 bases. CDR3 in amino acids: CASSIRQGGIQYF. CDR3 coding DNA: TGTGCCAGCAGTATACGACAGGGGGGCATTCAGTACTTC.

The CDR3 nucleotides are TGTGCCATCAGTGAGTCGTTAACCTCCCAGGGGTCCTACAATGAGCAGTTCTTC. It yields the protein CAISESLTSQGSYNEQFF. The rearrangement uses TRBV10-3 and TRBJ2-1; possibly TRBD1 for D (6 bases). The germline gives CDR1 ENHRY, CDR2 SYGVKD. CDR3 length: 18 amino acids. V shed 0 bases and J shed 1 base, with 16 bases lying between them.

This clone appeared many times. CDR3 loop: CASSLATGAGGYTF. As DNA, the CDR3 is TGTGCCAGCAGCTTAGCTACAGGGGCAGGGGGCTACACCTTC. This rearrangement joins TRBV7-9 to TRBJ1-2; 7 nucleotides agree with TRBD1. The trim removed 0 bases at V and 8 bases at J, leaving 6 bases unmatched. Germline CDR1 reads SEHNR; CDR2 reads FQNEAQ (reference sequence). The CDR3 is 14 residues long.

The genes are TRBV7-2 and TRBJ2-7; 7 bases match TRBD1. This CDR3 region has 15 residues. The J segment lost 2 bases and the V segment lost 3 bases, leaving 7 bases of the junction unmatched. Germline V lookup: CDR1 SGHTA, CDR2 FQGNSA. Here the CDR3 reads CASSFGTAPTYEQYF. Here the CDR3 DNA reads TGTGCCAGCAGCTTTGGGACAGCACCCACCTACGAGCAGTACTTC.

The genes are TRBV9 and TRBJ2-1; TRBD1 agrees at 10 bases. J gave up 4 bases and V 1 base, and 2 bases lay outside the gene matches. This CDR3 spans 15 amino acids. Germline V gene data show CDR1 as SGDLS and CDR2 as YYNGEE. The CDR3 loop is CASSVSGQGYNEQFF. The CDR3, as DNA: TGTGCCAGCAGCGTATCGGGACAGGGGTACAATGAGCAGTTCTTC. Supplemented by reference TRBV9 and TRBJ2-1, the full variable domain reads DSGVTQTPKHLITATGQRVTLRCSPRSGDLSVYWYQQSLDQGLQFLIQYYNGEERAKGNILERFSAQQFPDLHSELNLSSLELGDSALYFCASSVSGQGYNEQFFGPGTRLTVL.

J is TRBJ1-3 and V is TRBV7-8; the match to TRBD1 covers 7 bases. Germline V CDR1 and CDR2: SGHVS, FQNEAQ. The CDR3 is 16 residues long. The trim removed 5 bases at V and 4 bases at J, leaving 11 bases unmatched. CDR3 in amino acids: CASSPRDRVVGNTIYF. CDR3 DNA sequence: TGTGCCAGCAGCCCACGCGACAGGGTAGTCGGAAACACCATATATTTT. The complete variable domain, with remaining parts taken from reference TRBV7-8 and TRBJ1-3, reads GAGVSQSPRYKVAKRGQDVALRCDPISGHVSLFWYQQALGQGPEFLTYFQNEAQLDKSGLPSDRFFAERPEGSVSTLKIQRTQQEDSAVYLCASSPRDRVVGNTIYFGEGSWLTVV.

This clone came up once. J is TRBJ1-1 and V is TRBV5-1, with 9 bases identical to TRBD1. V lost 7 bases and J lost 7; bases outside the gene matches: 8. Germline CDR1 and CDR2: SGHRS and YFSETQ. The CDR3 runs 13 residues. The CDR3 nucleotides are TGCGCCAGCTATAATACAGGGGGCGATGAAGCTTTCTTT. Its protein product is CASYNTGGDEAFF. Looking up the rest from reference TRBV5-1 and TRBJ1-1 gives the full variable domain: KAGVTQTPRYLIKTRGQQVTLSCSPISGHRSVSWYQQTPGQGLQFLFEYFSETQRNKGNFPGRFSGRQFSNSRSEMNVSTLELGDSALYLCASYNTGGDEAFFGQGTRLTVV.

The chain carries TRBV21-1 and TRBJ1-3; TRBD1 is taken as the D call from the table, unchecked against the DNA. TRBV21-1 is a known pseudogene. CDR3 length equals 19 residues. This chain's CDR3 is CASSKERLKGVLSGNTIYF. The CDR3 DNA is TGTGCCAGCAGCAAAGAACGCCTAAAGGGGGTCCTCTCTGGAAACACCATATATTTT.

V usage is TRBV6-6 and J usage is TRBJ2-7; 9 bases are a match to TRBD2. V trimming: 5 bases; J trimming: 0 bases; junction bases outside the gene matches: 11. Germline V gene lookup returns CDR1 MNHNY and CDR2 SVGAGI (reference sequence). This CDR3 has 17 amino acids. In DNA, the CDR3 is TGTGCCAGCAGTCACCACACGACTAGCGGCAACTCCTACGAGCAGTACTTC. This gives the protein CASSHHTTSGNSYEQYF.

This chain uses TRBV2 with TRBJ2-1; 10 nucleotides align to TRBD2. This CDR3 has 17 amino acids. J gave up 0 bases and V 2 bases, and 4 bases lay outside the gene matches. Germline CDR1 and CDR2: SNHLY and FYNNEI. The CDR3 sequence: CASSEPLAGGSYNEQFF. DNA for the CDR3: TGTGCCAGCAGTGAACCTTTAGCGGGAGGCTCCTACAATGAGCAGTTCTTC.

This clone was picked up one time. The CDR3 DNA reads as TGTGCCAGCAGCGGACATAGCGGGGGCACCGGGGAGCTGTTTTTT. As protein: CASSGHSGGTGELFF. This chain uses TRBV5-5 with TRBJ2-2; 9 positions match TRBD2. This CDR3 is built from 15 residues. The germline V gene encodes CDR1 SGHKS and CDR2 YYEKEE (reference sequence). V lost 4 bases to trimming and J lost 4 bases; unmatched junction nucleotides: 5.

V and J are TRBV7-3 and TRBJ2-3; TRBD2 aligns across 8 bases. Unmatched junction bases numbered 9, after V lost 5 bases and J lost 2 bases. The CDR3 spans 16 residues. Germline CDR1 is SGHTA and CDR2 is FQGTGA. In DNA form, the CDR3 reads TGTGCCAGCAGCCCAGTTGCGGGGGGCGTCACAGATACGCAGTATTTT. This codes for CASSPVAGGVTDTQYF.

The J gene is TRBJ2-7, the V gene TRBV27; 9 nucleotides align to TRBD1. J gave up 0 bases and V 6 bases, and 3 bases lay outside the gene matches. The CDR3 is 14 residues long. The germline CDR1 and CDR2 sequences are MNHEY and SMNVEV (reference sequence). This chain's CDR3 is CASRGGQGSYEQYF. As DNA, the CDR3 is TGTGCCAGCAGGGGGGGACAGGGCTCCTACGAGCAGTACTTC.

The chain links TRBV29-1 to TRBJ1-1; D not resolved. Germline V CDR1 and CDR2: SQVTM, ANQGSEA. This CDR3 region has 11 residues. Trimming shortened V by 5 bases and J by 7 bases, and 11 bases separated the two germline ends. The CDR3 here is CSVNDRGEAFF. The CDR3 region has the DNA TGCAGCGTTAACGACCGAGGTGAAGCTTTCTTT.

The chain links TRBV19 to TRBJ1-5; the match to TRBD1 covers 9 bases. The junction had 6 bases not matched to a gene; V was cut back by 4 bases and J by 5 bases. Per the germline V gene, CDR1 is LNHDA and CDR2 is SQIVND (reference sequence). CDR3 size: 15 residues. The CDR3 nucleotides read TGTGCCAGTAGTACCACGGGACAGGGATATCAGCCCCAGCATTTT. It translates to CASSTTGQGYQPQHF.